The next 14 T cell receptor beta chains were all read from a single sample in a study of spatial heterogeneity in lung cancer (dated by TCRdb to the late 2010s). Read against the paper, the sample's time point label means: sample taken at primary tumor resection. No antigen has been assigned to these receptors. The paper's findings and limits, for the study overall: A correlation was observed between the number of expanded intratumoral alpha and beta TCRs and the tumor nonsynonymous mutation count.

Libraries were prepared through 5' RACE. Sequencing relied on a NextSeq 500. TCRdb reanalyzed the raw reads on its own, using fastp at Q25 for trimming and MiXCR for clone calling, and kept in-frame beta chains. A single entry per CDR3 protein holds the most common genes and DNA from its merged rows. Counted in this sample were fewer than 7,000 distinct CDR3 sequences; over 11% of them appeared once. The biggest ten clones account for around 9.8% of the sample. The sample in question was lung tumor tissue, obtained at surgery. The receptor set was obtained from a male donor with early-stage non-small cell lung cancer.

This clonotype was counted at least ten times. This beta chain is a stray sequence in a library constructed for alpha chains; its clone size is not meaningful. This rearrangement joins TRBV10-2 to TRBJ1-2; tentative D call: TRBD1 (5 bases). Germline CDR1 and CDR2: WSHSY and SAAADI. Trimming took 4 bases from V and 1 from J, leaving 7 bases between them. This CDR3 is 13 amino acids long. The CDR3 sequence: CASSAGLNYGYTF. CDR3 DNA: TGCGCCAGCAGTGCGGGGCTTAACTATGGCTACACCTTC.

This clonotype came up a few times. This beta chain is a stray sequence in a library constructed for alpha chains; its clone size is not meaningful. The J gene is TRBJ2-2, the V gene TRBV19; 13 nucleotides agree with TRBD2. V lost 7 bases to trimming and J lost 7 bases; unmatched junction nucleotides: 6. The CDR3 sequence is 15 residues long. Germline V CDR1 and CDR2: LNHDA, SQIVND (reference sequence). The CDR3 sequence is CASTWTSGRHGELFF. The CDR3 nucleotides read TGTGCCAGTACTTGGACTAGCGGGAGACACGGGGAGCTGTTTTTT. Looking up the rest from reference TRBV19 and TRBJ2-2 gives the full variable domain: DGGITQSPKYLFRKEGQNVTLSCEQNLNHDAMYWYRQDPGQGLRLIYYSQIVNDFQKGDIAEGYSVSREKKESFPLTVTSAQKNPTAFYLCASTWTSGRHGELFFGEGSRLTVL.

This clonotype came up many times. Because the library targeted alpha chains, this beta chain is an off-target read whose size means little. J is TRBJ2-1 and V is TRBV6-2 or TRBV6-3; D possibly uses TRBD1 or TRBD2 (5 bases each). This CDR3 comprises 12 residues. V dropped 6 bases and J dropped 8 bases, with 11 bases sitting between them. Germline CDR1 and CDR2: MNHEY and SVGEGT. CDR3 bases: TGTGCCAGCAGCCCATGGGGGTATGAGCAGTTCTTC. It yields the protein CASSPWGYEQFF.

This clonotype rates as medium-sized. This beta chain appears as a stray read in a library generated for alpha chains; its size is not informative. V and J are TRBV19 and TRBJ1-4; D is uncertain. This CDR3 contains 19 residues. Germline CDR1 reads LNHDA; CDR2 reads SQIVND (reference sequence). V was cut by 2 bases and J by 0 bases, with 19 bases left in between. CDR3 residues: CASSITGIPIVATNEKLFF. The CDR3 DNA reads TGTGCCAGTAGTATAACCGGGATTCCCATCGTTGCAACTAATGAAAAACTGTTTTTT.

By sample fraction, this clonotype is medium-sized. Because the library targeted alpha chains, this beta chain is an off-target read whose size means little. The V gene is TRBV10-1, the J gene TRBJ2-3; the D is unclear. V was trimmed by 0 bases and J by 3 bases, leaving 10 bases between them. The V gene's germline CDR1 is WNHNN and CDR2 SYGVQD (reference sequence). This CDR3 contains 15 residues. The CDR3 DNA reads as TGCGCCAGCAGTGAGTCGCCCAGTAAAACAGATACGCAGTATTTT. Translation: CASSESPSKTDTQYF.

As regards this clonotype: The library was built for alpha chains, so this beta chain is an off-target read and its size means little. V is TRBV2 and J is TRBJ1-2; TRBD1 is a possible D gene (6 bases). The CDR3 has 15 amino acids. Per the germline V gene, CDR1 is SNHLY and CDR2 is FYNNEI. Trimming removed 7 bases at V and 2 bases at J, with 17 bases between. Here the CDR3 DNA reads TGTGCCAGCACCCTAGGACAGCTTTACAACTATGGCTACACCTTC. Protein: CASTLGQLYNYGYTF.

To note about this clonotype: This beta chain appears as a stray read in a library generated for alpha chains; its size is not informative. The V call is TRBV6-5, the J call TRBJ1-2, with D unclear. Germline CDR1 reads MNHEY; CDR2 reads SVGAGI. The V end lost 1 base, the J end lost 8 bases, and 14 bases lay between the germline ends. This CDR3 is built from 14 residues. The CDR3: CASSYLDGTGGYTF. CDR3 sequence (DNA): TGTGCCAGCAGTTACTTGGACGGAACGGGAGGCTACACCTTC.

By share, this clonotype ranks as medium-sized. Within a library made for alpha chains, this beta chain is off target, and its count is uninformative. This chain connects TRBV19 to TRBJ2-7, with D possibly matching TRBD1 (6 bases). V lost 6 bases to trimming and J lost 4 bases, with 13 bases between them. Germline V gene lookup returns CDR1 LNHDA and CDR2 SQIVND (reference sequence). The CDR3 has 13 amino acids. The CDR3 nucleotides read TGTGCCAGTAGCTCTGACAGGTCTTACGAGCAGTACTTC. This gives the protein CASSSDRSYEQYF.

This clonotype has more than one count but fewer than ten. This beta chain is an unintended read in a library built for alpha chains; its size means little. The chain has TRBV20-1 and TRBJ2-5, with D uncertain. CDR1 DFQATT and CDR2 SNEGSKA come from the germline V gene (reference sequence). Trimming pared 0 bases from V and 5 bases from J, leaving 7 bases between. This CDR3 has 12 residues. The chain's CDR3 is CSAREVGETQYF. The CDR3 coding sequence is TGCAGTGCTAGAGAGGTCGGGGAGACCCAGTACTTC.

This clonotype was detected many times. A library prepared for alpha chains yielded this beta chain as an off-target read; its size is of little meaning. This chain links TRBV5-1 with TRBJ1-4; perhaps TRBD1 as D (5 bases). The CDR3 totals 16 residues. Germline lookup yields CDR1 SGHRS and CDR2 YFSETQ. The V gene lost 4 bases and the J gene lost 8 bases, with 21 bases spanning the gap. The CDR3 region has the DNA TGCGCCAGCAGCGAAACCCTAGGCAGGGCGGAGGAAAAACTGTTTTTT. As protein: CASSETLGRAEEKLFF.

This clonotype was seen at least ten times. This beta chain is off target for a library built for alpha chains, so its abundance means little. The J gene is TRBJ2-3, the V gene TRBV12-3 or TRBV12-4; D possibly uses TRBD1 or TRBD2 (5 bases each). This CDR3 spans 15 amino acids. V was shortened by 4 bases and J by 1 base, with 12 bases between the two germline ends. Written as DNA, the CDR3 is TGTGCCAGCAGTTACGGGACCCCCCGCACAGATACGCAGTATTTT. It codes for CASSYGTPRTDTQYF.

This clonotype has a handful of counts. A library made for alpha chains picked up this beta chain off target, so its size means little. V usage is TRBV7-2 and J usage is TRBJ1-2; the D is unclear. CDR3 length: 14 residues. Germline CDR1 is SGHTA and CDR2 is FQGNSA. The V end lost 3 bases, the J end lost 3 bases, and 11 bases lay between the germline ends. In DNA form, the CDR3 reads TGTGCCAGCAGCTTTGCGACGGACCACTATGGCTACACCTTC. Encoded protein: CASSFATDHYGYTF.

A word on this clonotype: Within a library made for alpha chains, this beta chain is off target, and its count is uninformative. The chain combines TRBV7-9 with TRBJ1-1; D unresolved. V gave up 5 bases and J gave up 7 bases, with 14 bases separating them. This CDR3 has 13 residues. Germline assignment: CDR1 SEHNR and CDR2 FQNEAQ (reference sequence). The CDR3 is CASSLGSRDEAFF. For the CDR3, the DNA is TGTGCCAGCAGCCTGGGATCACGGGATGAAGCTTTCTTT.

As to this clonotype: This beta chain is off target for a library built for alpha chains, so its abundance means little. This chain connects TRBV18 to TRBJ2-5, with 9 bases lining up with TRBD2. The CDR3 length is 15 residues. The V segment lost 3 bases and the J segment 1 base; nucleotides outside the gene matches: 3. The germline gives CDR1 KGHSH, CDR2 LQKENI. CDR3 sequence (DNA): TGTGCCAGCTCACCTGGAGCGGGAGGCCAAGAGACCCAGTACTTC. This gives the protein CASSPGAGGQETQYF. The full variable domain, rest sourced from reference TRBV18 and TRBJ2-5, is NAGVMQNPRHLVRRRGQEARLRCSPMKGHSHVYWYRQLPEEGLKFMVYLQKENIIDESGMPKERFSAEFPKEGPSILRIQQVVRGDSAAYFCASSPGAGGQETQYFGPGTRLLVL.